The 10 T cell receptor beta chains given below trace back to one sample, sequenced in a study of Tregs in tolerant kidney transplant recipients. Generated by immunoSEQ multiplex PCR, the TCRdb table keeps only in-frame clones and is missing some. The sample includes fewer than 40,000 clones. Source: CD8+ T cells from blood, taken before the transplant. Receptor source: a human donor who received a combined kidney and bone marrow transplant.

The part of the CDR3 DNA that was read is TGTGCCAGTAGTATAGGGGGCGAGGGT. Translation gives CASSIGGEG. From start to end, the CDR3 is CASSIGGEGQYF. This chain joins TRBV19 and TRBJ2-4, with D tentatively TRBD1 or TRBD2 (5 bases each). Read coverage stops 3 residues before the CDR3 terminus; the germline J gene supplies the remainder. The CDR3 length is 12 residues. CDR1 is LNHDA and CDR2 is SQIVND in the germline V gene (reference sequence).

Comments on this clone: The read finishes 3 residues shy of the CDR3 end, and the germline J gene is used to complete it. The gene calls are TRBV2 and TRBJ2-1; 8 bases fit TRBD2. CDR1 is SNHLY and CDR2 is FYNNEI in the germline V gene. The CDR3 extends over 12 amino acids. V was clipped by 10 bases and J by 9 bases; unmatched bases: 8. The CDR3 bases that were read are TGTGCCATCCCGAAAAGCGGGAGTGAG. Protein: CAIPKSGSE. The full CDR3 reads CAIPKSGSEQFF. Looking up the rest from reference TRBV2 and TRBJ2-1 gives the full variable domain: EPEVTQTPSHQVTQMGQEVILRCVPISNHLYFYWYRQILGQKVEFLVSFYNNEISEKSEIFDDQFSVERPDGSNFTLKIRSTKLEDSAMYFCAIPKSGSEQFFGPGTRLTVL.

Details on this clone: The read ends 3 residues shy of where the CDR3 ends; the end is completed using the germline J gene. The rearrangement links TRBV2 to TRBJ2-7, with TRBD1 as a possible D gene (6 bases). Germline V CDR1 and CDR2: SNHLY, FYNNEI. Trimming shortened V by 4 bases and J by 3 bases, and 13 bases separated the two germline ends. The CDR3 sequence is 14 residues long. Partial CDR3 DNA: TGTGCCAGCAGTGCCGGGGACACCTACTACGAG. Translated, it gives CASSAGDTYYE. The full CDR3 reads CASSAGDTYYEQYF.

About this clone itself: The read terminates 3 residues ahead of where the CDR3 ends, so the germline J gene completes it. This chain links TRBV12-3 or TRBV12-4 with TRBJ1-1, with a possible D match to TRBD1 (5 bases). Between the trimmed V and J ends, which lost 5 bases and 5 bases, there was a span of 12 bases. The CDR3 extends over 13 amino acids. The CDR3 here is CASSRGGETEAFF. Partial CDR3 DNA: TGTGCCAGCAGTAGAGGAGGGGAAACTGAA.

Details on this clone: The read terminates 3 residues before the CDR3 end, so the remaining end is supplied by the germline J gene. The chain uses TRBV16 and TRBJ2-2, with a tentative D call TRBD1 (6 bases). Germline V gene sequence: CDR1 KGHSY, CDR2 FQNENV. The CDR3 has 16 residues. The V end lost 4 bases, the J end lost 1 base, and 13 bases lay between the germline ends. Here the CDR3 reads CASSPPRGWNTGELFF. Incomplete CDR3 DNA: TGTGCCAGCAGCCCCCCGAGGGGGTGGAACACCGGGGAG. Full variable domain (rest looked up from reference TRBV16 and TRBJ2-2): GEEVAQTPKHLVRGEGQKAKLYCAPIKGHSYVFWYQQVLKNEFKFLISFQNENVFDETGMPKERFSAKCLPNSPCSLEIQATKLEDSAVYFCASSPPRGWNTGELFFGEGSRLTVL.

Comment on this clone: Coverage ceases 3 residues before the CDR3 finishes, and the germline J gene fills in the end. V and J are TRBV2 and TRBJ2-2; 9 bases align to TRBD1. The germline CDR1 and CDR2 sequences are SNHLY and FYNNEI. The CDR3 is made up of 16 amino acids. The V gene end was trimmed by 4 bases and the J gene end by 3 bases; junction bases not matched to a gene: 6. Incomplete CDR3 DNA: TGTGCCAGCAGTGTACGGGACAGGGTGGACACCGGGGAG. Protein product: CASSVRDRVDTGE. The whole CDR3 sequence is CASSVRDRVDTGELFF.

Of note for this clone: The read gets to within 3 residues of the CDR3 end, and the germline J gene fills in the rest. The rearrangement uses TRBV11-2 and TRBJ2-1; D gene uncertain. V lost 6 bases and J 9 bases, leaving 9 bases between the germline ends. Germline V gene lookup returns CDR1 SGHAT and CDR2 FQNNGV. The CDR3 length is 11 residues. CDR3 bases read: TGTGCCAGCAGTAGTGGCGGTGAG. This translates into CASSSGGE. The full-length CDR3 reads as CASSSGGEQFF.

About this clone itself: From the germline J gene comes the end of the CDR3, since the read stops 3 residues before it. The chain employs TRBV19 and TRBJ2-1, with 11 nucleotides matching TRBD2. V shed 4 bases, J shed 4 bases, and the junction held 3 bases outside the gene matches. Germline V gives CDR1 LNHDA, CDR2 SQIVND (reference sequence). The CDR3 contains 15 residues. Incomplete CDR3 DNA: TGTGCCAGTAGTACCGGGACTAGCGGATACAATGAG. Its translation: CASSTGTSGYNE. The whole CDR3 region reads CASSTGTSGYNEQFF.

Turning to this clone: With the read ending 3 residues before the CDR3 end, the germline J gene is used to fill in that end. The chain employs TRBV18 and TRBJ2-7; 9 nucleotides align to TRBD1. The CDR3 has 16 amino acids. J gave up 4 bases and V 6 bases, and 13 bases lay outside the gene matches. Germline assignment: CDR1 KGHSH and CDR2 LQKENI. The part of the CDR3 DNA that was read is TGTGCCAGCTCGGGAATACCGGGACAGGGTTGGTACGAG. Its protein product is CASSGIPGQGWYE. Given in full, the CDR3 is CASSGIPGQGWYEQYF.

With respect to this clone: The read falls 3 residues short of the CDR3 end, and the missing part is taken from the germline J gene. The genes are TRBV29-1 and TRBJ2-5; TRBD2 might be the D (5 bases). V was clipped by 0 bases and J by 5 bases, with 13 bases between them. This CDR3 is built from 14 residues. CDR1 is SQVTM and CDR2 is ANQGSEA in the germline V gene. The CDR3 here is CSVEDLREGETQYF. The CDR3 DNA, read in part, is TGCAGCGTTGAAGATTTGAGAGAGGGCGAGACC.